This TCR beta chain originates from a study of response to subunit inactivated influenza vaccine. The CDR3 is 14 amino acids. The V gene's germline CDR1 is DFQATT and CDR2 SNEGSKA (reference sequence). The junction had 9 bases not matched to a gene; V was cut back by 5 bases and J by 7 bases. Each CDR3 protein is one row after TCRdb ran MiXCR on the RT-PCR reads. The sample contains more than 500,000 distinct CDR3 sequences, roughly 10% of which appear only once. The table lists this clonotype with a few counts. The data also belong to a second study, concerning T cells expressing NK-cell markers. That study adds: Researchers built TCR beta cDNA using 5'RACE template switching with UMIs. Anti-gamma-delta TCR antibody use in several experiments restricted sorting to alpha-beta TCR T cells. NKG2C+ dominant clonotype frequencies in a handful of donors were roughly 1.0-8% of CD8+ T cells.

The sequence derives from a man aged 50-60 years who received an inactivated influenza vaccine. Material: PBMCs from blood, obtained on the day of vaccination. The chain recombines TRBV20-1 with TRBJ1-5; 9 bases line up with TRBD1. CDR3 protein: CSASGQGVRQPQHF. The CDR3 DNA is TGCAGTGCTTCGGGACAGGGAGTACGGCAGCCCCAGCATTTT.